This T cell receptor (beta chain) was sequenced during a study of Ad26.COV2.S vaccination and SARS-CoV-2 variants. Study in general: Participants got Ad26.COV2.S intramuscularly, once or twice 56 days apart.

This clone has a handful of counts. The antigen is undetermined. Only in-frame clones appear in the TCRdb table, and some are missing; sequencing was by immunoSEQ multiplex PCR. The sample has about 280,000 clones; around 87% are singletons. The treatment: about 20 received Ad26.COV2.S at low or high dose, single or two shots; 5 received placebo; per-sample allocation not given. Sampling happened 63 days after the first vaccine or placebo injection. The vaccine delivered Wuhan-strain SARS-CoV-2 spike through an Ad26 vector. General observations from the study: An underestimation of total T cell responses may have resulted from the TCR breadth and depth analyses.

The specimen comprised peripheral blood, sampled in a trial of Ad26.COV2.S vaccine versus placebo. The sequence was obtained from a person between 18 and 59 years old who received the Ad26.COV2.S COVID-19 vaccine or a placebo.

As DNA, the CDR3 is TGTGCCAGCAGCCCCGGGGAATATGAGCAGTTCTTC. Translated: CASSPGEYEQFF. The V gene is TRBV6-2 or TRBV6-3, the J gene TRBJ2-1, with a possible D match to TRBD2 (5 bases). CDR1 is MNHEY, CDR2 SVGEGT, per germline. Trimming removed 6 bases at V and 8 bases at J, with 11 bases between. The CDR3 has 12 residues.